This TCR beta chain was captured in a study of technical replicates of blood from a few donors (dated by TCRdb to about 2017). On this clone: Its antigen target is currently unknown. It has no much larger one-base neighbor in the sample; base qualities were not kept.

At the junction V is shortened by 2 bases and J by 6 bases, with 12 bases in between. CDR1 SGHRS and CDR2 YFSETQ were looked up in the germline V gene. Counted from cysteine to phenylalanine, this CDR3 has 13 amino acids. Only the CDR3 portion is preserved as DNA: 39 bases, with reading frame beginning at the first base. The library was obtained by the immunoSEQ multiplex PCR assay. TCRdb limited this immuneACCESS table to in-frame rearrangements with V and J called. A share of clones is missing; checked studies link under half to unresolved V genes, and the rest is unexplained. The sample contains some 80,000 clones, around 97% of them found a single time. The ten largest clones represent 0.29% of the sample.

The chain joins TRBV5-1 to TRBJ2-7; 5 matching bases give a weak D call of TRBD1. The sequencing sample was made of T cells isolated from PBMCs. This sequence was found in a human donor in good health. DNA sequence: TGCGCCAGCAGCTTTCAATCAGGGTCCGAGCAGTACTTC. Translated, this is CASSFQSGSEQYF.